The 31 T cell receptor beta chains listed next were all sequenced from one sample in a study of T cell changes during pregnancy in multiple sclerosis. Clones were read by immunoSEQ multiplex PCR, and TCRdb kept only the in-frame ones, dropping some. The sample has about 49,000 clones; about 90% are singletons. The specimen was peripheral blood, collected after pregnancy. All receptors come from a female donor in good health, enrolled as a control in a pregnancy study.

V gene TRBV29-1 combines with J gene TRBJ1-1; D might be TRBD1 (5 bases). Germline CDR1 SQVTM, CDR2 ANQGSEA. The CDR3 totals 13 residues. The germline V and J ends were trimmed by 7 bases and 6 bases, with 18 bases remaining between them. The CDR3 DNA follows: TGCAGCGGTGCTGCCGGGGGTGTCGCTGAAGCTTTCTTT. This translates into CSGAAGGVAEAFF.

This chain uses TRBV13 with TRBJ2-5; TRBD2 agrees at 15 bases. The ends lost 6 bases at V and 5 bases at J; junction bases unmatched: 7. The CDR3 extends over 16 amino acids. The germline V gene encodes CDR1 PRHDT and CDR2 FYEKMQ (reference sequence). In nucleotides, the CDR3 is TGTGCCAGCAGACGGACTAGCGGGAGGGCTAGGGAGACCCAGTACTTC. It translates to CASRRTSGRARETQYF.

The chain couples TRBV7-6 to TRBJ2-1, with 7 bases aligning to TRBD2. The V gene end was trimmed by 6 bases and the J gene end by 3 bases; junction bases not matched to a gene: 8. Germline V CDR1 and CDR2: SGHVS, FNYEAQ. This CDR3 is built from 15 residues. CDR3 residues: CASSSGTTRYNEQFF. CDR3 bases: TGTGCCAGCAGTTCCGGGACTACCCGCTACAATGAGCAGTTCTTC.

CDR3 amino acids: CASSPVLGDQPQHF. The CDR3 DNA sequence: TGTGCCAGCAGTCCGGTTCTGGGCGATCAGCCCCAGCATTTT. The chain employs TRBV27 and TRBJ1-5; D unclear. Trimming stripped 5 bases from V and 5 bases from J, with 13 bases between. This CDR3 is 14 amino acids long. Germline loops: CDR1 MNHEY, CDR2 SMNVEV (reference sequence).

The chain recombines TRBV5-1 with TRBJ1-2; tentative D call: TRBD1 (5 bases). CDR3 length equals 14 residues. The germline gives CDR1 SGHRS, CDR2 YFSETQ. The V and J ends lost 4 bases and 8 bases respectively, with 18 bases between them. CDR3 in DNA: TGCGCCAGCAGCATACGGGACTCTAAGGGGGGCTACACCTTC. Its translation is CASSIRDSKGGYTF. Full variable domain (remainder filled in from reference TRBV5-1 and TRBJ1-2): KAGVTQTPRYLIKTRGQQVTLSCSPISGHRSVSWYQQTPGQGLQFLFEYFSETQRNKGNFPGRFSGRQFSNSRSEMNVSTLELGDSALYLCASSIRDSKGGYTFGSGTRLTVV.

The gene calls are TRBV6-1 and TRBJ2-7; 8 nucleotides match TRBD1. CDR3 size: 15 residues. Germline V CDR1 and CDR2: MNHNS, SASEGT. V lost 7 bases to trimming and J lost 4 bases; unmatched junction nucleotides: 12. DNA for the CDR3: TGTGCCAGCACCGCCTCGGCAGGGGGCTTGTACGAGCAGTACTTC. Amino acids: CASTASAGGLYEQYF.

This chain uses TRBV7-6 with TRBJ1-2, with D possibly TRBD1 on 6 matching bases. V lost 4 bases and J 4 bases, leaving 16 bases between the germline ends. The V gene's germline CDR1 is SGHVS and CDR2 FNYEAQ. The CDR3 runs 15 residues. CDR3 sequence: CASSSGTGWSYGYTF. The CDR3 DNA is TGTGCCAGCAGCTCCGGCACAGGGTGGAGCTATGGCTACACCTTC. The full variable domain, its missing parts supplied by reference TRBV7-6 and TRBJ1-2, is GAGVSQSPRYKVTKRGQDVALRCDPISGHVSLYWYRQALGQGPEFLTYFNYEAQQDKSGLPNDRFSAERPEGSISTLTIQRTEQRDSAMYRCASSSGTGWSYGYTFGSGTRLTVV.

CDR3 DNA: TGTGCCAGCAGCAATAGGGAAGGGGCTCCATCACCCCTCCACTTT. Translated, it gives CASSNREGAPSPLHF. The chain employs TRBV7-9 and TRBJ1-6; TRBD1 might be the D (5 bases). CDR3 size: 15 residues. Germline loops: CDR1 SEHNR, CDR2 FQNEAQ (reference sequence). Trimming took off 5 bases at V and 10 bases at J, with 18 bases between the two ends. Full variable domain (missing parts from reference TRBV7-9 and TRBJ1-6): DTGVSQNPRHKITKRGQNVTFRCDPISEHNRLYWYRQTLGQGPEFLTYFQNEAQLEKSRLLSDRFSAERPKGSFSTLEIQRTEQGDSAMYLCASSNREGAPSPLHFGNGTRLTVT.

CDR3 DNA: TGCGCCAGCAGCCAAGATAGGGCTAGCGGTCAAGAGACCCAGTACTTC. Residues: CASSQDRASGQETQYF. J is TRBJ2-5 and V is TRBV4-3; 7 bases fit TRBD2. Germline V gives CDR1 LGHNA, CDR2 YSLEER. The CDR3 runs to 16 residues. The J segment lost 2 bases and the V segment lost 0 bases, leaving 6 bases of the junction unmatched.

In nucleotides, the CDR3 is TGTGCCAGCAGCTCCGCACCGACAGGGAAGATCACAGATACGCAGTATTTT. Translating gives CASSSAPTGKITDTQYF. This chain links TRBV5-4 with TRBJ2-3; 7 bases fit TRBD1. Per germline, CDR1 SGHNT and CDR2 YYREEE (reference sequence). This CDR3 has 17 amino acids. J gave up 2 bases and V 3 bases, and 12 bases lay outside the gene matches.

The chain employs TRBV16 and TRBJ1-6; 9 nucleotides line up with TRBD1. Unmatched junction bases numbered 10, after V lost 4 bases and J lost 9 bases. From germline, CDR1 is KGHSY and CDR2 FQNENV. The CDR3 extends over 16 amino acids. The DNA for the CDR3 is TGTGCCAGCAGCCCCTCCTCCGGGACAGGGTTTTCACCCCTCCACTTT. Translating it yields CASSPSSGTGFSPLHF.

This chain uses TRBV6-4 with TRBJ1-2; 12 bases are shared with TRBD1. Per the germline V gene, CDR1 is MRHNA and CDR2 is SNTAGT. CDR3 length equals 16 residues. Trimming at V came to 2 bases and at J to 4 bases, leaving 5 bases not matched to a gene. The CDR3 nucleotides are TGTGCCAGCAGTGACGGGGGGACAGGGGGCCGCTATGGCTACACCTTC. This encodes CASSDGGTGGRYGYTF.

This chain joins TRBV11-3 and TRBJ2-2; 7 bases map to TRBD2. The junction had 4 bases not matched to a gene; V was cut back by 6 bases and J by 3 bases. Germline V CDR1 and CDR2: SGHNT, YENEEA. CDR3 length: 14 amino acids. The CDR3 region has the DNA TGTGCCAGCAGTCCGACTAGCTACACCGGGGAGCTGTTTTTT. Translated, it gives CASSPTSYTGELFF.

The chain couples TRBV18 to TRBJ1-6; TRBD1 might be the D (6 bases). Between the trimmed V and J ends, which lost 4 bases and 5 bases, there was a span of 12 bases. The CDR3 spans 15 residues. Germline CDR1 reads KGHSH; CDR2 reads LQKENI. CDR3 protein: CASSLQGSDNSPLHF. The CDR3 DNA sequence: TGTGCCAGCTCACTACAGGGAAGTGATAATTCACCCCTCCACTTT.

The chain employs TRBV6-5 and TRBJ1-4, with 7 bases identical to TRBD1. Losses at the gene ends were 4 bases for V and 4 bases for J; bases not matched to a gene: 3. CDR3 length: 14 residues. In germline, CDR1 is MNHEY, CDR2 SVGAGI. The CDR3 here is CASSWDSFNEKLFF. Written as DNA, the CDR3 is TGTGCCAGCAGTTGGGACAGTTTTAATGAAAAACTGTTTTTT.

This rearrangement joins TRBV25-1 to TRBJ1-6; D may be TRBD1 (5 bases). The CDR3 is 15 amino acids. Germline CDR1 and CDR2: MGHDK and SYGVNS. V gave up 1 base and J gave up 4 bases, with 8 bases separating them. CDR3 loop: CASSEFGAYNSPLHF. The CDR3 coding sequence is TGTGCCAGCAGTGAATTTGGGGCTTATAATTCACCCCTCCACTTT.

CDR3 amino acids: CASSGVAGADTQYF. The CDR3 region has the DNA TGTGCCAGCAGTGGGGTAGCGGGAGCAGATACGCAGTATTTT. The chain links TRBV6-1 to TRBJ2-3; TRBD2 matches 9 bases. The ends lost 4 bases at V and 4 bases at J; junction bases unmatched: 3. The CDR3 has 14 residues. Germline values: CDR1 MNHNS, CDR2 SASEGT.

In nucleotides, the CDR3 is TGTGCCAGCAGCCCGGCCGGGGGGCGGCTGTACTTC. Protein product: CASSPAGGRLYF. The rearrangement uses TRBV11-2 and TRBJ2-7, with D tentatively TRBD2 (7 bases). Germline V lookup: CDR1 SGHAT, CDR2 FQNNGV. The CDR3 has 12 residues. V lost 5 bases and J 12 bases, leaving 17 bases between the germline ends.

This clone has ten or more counts. V is TRBV7-3 and J is TRBJ2-7, with TRBD2 matching over 10 bases. The CDR3 loop spans 14 amino acids. The trim removed 4 bases at V and 6 bases at J, leaving 6 bases unmatched. Germline CDR1 SGHTA, CDR2 FQGTGA. Here the CDR3 reads CASSSGASGGEQYF. In DNA, the CDR3 is TGTGCCAGCAGCTCCGGGGCTAGCGGGGGCGAGCAGTACTTC.

The chain employs TRBV9 and TRBJ2-1, with 8 bases aligning to TRBD2. The CDR3 covers 17 residues. The germline V gene has CDR1 SGDLS and CDR2 YYNGEE. With V trimmed by 2 bases and J by 8 bases, 15 bases remained unmatched. The CDR3 coding sequence is TGTGCCAGCAGCGTCCTCCCCGGGGGGGCCGCAGGCGATGAGCAGTTCTTC. Translating it yields CASSVLPGGAAGDEQFF.

The chain recombines TRBV13 with TRBJ1-6; no reliable D call. The germline V and J ends were trimmed by 6 bases and 7 bases, with 10 bases remaining between them. This CDR3 is built from 13 residues. Germline loops: CDR1 PRHDT, CDR2 FYEKMQ (reference sequence). The CDR3 protein is CASREERNSPLHF. The CDR3 DNA reads TGTGCCAGCAGGGAAGAGAGGAATTCACCCCTCCACTTT.

The chain uses TRBV7-9 and TRBJ1-2, with D uncertain. This CDR3 region has 12 residues. Trimming removed 0 bases at V and 7 bases at J, with 6 bases between. Per germline, CDR1 SEHNR and CDR2 FQNEAQ (reference sequence). The CDR3 sequence: CASSLARVGYTF. The CDR3 nucleotides are TGTGCCAGCAGCTTAGCGCGGGTTGGCTACACCTTC.

The rearrangement links TRBV6-5 to TRBJ2-7, with D tentatively TRBD2 (7 bases). CDR3 size: 14 residues. Between the trimmed V and J ends, which lost 2 bases and 6 bases, there was a span of 14 bases. Per germline, CDR1 MNHEY and CDR2 SVGAGI. This chain's CDR3 is CASSYGGATTEQYF. The CDR3 nucleotides are TGTGCCAGCAGTTACGGGGGGGCGACGACCGAGCAGTACTTC.

This clone was recorded once. This chain links TRBV4-2 with TRBJ2-7; 9 bases line up with TRBD2. CDR1 and CDR2 from the germline V gene are LGHNA and YNFKEQ. This CDR3 is built from 17 residues. With V trimmed by 0 bases and J by 4 bases, 10 bases remained unmatched. CDR3 in DNA: TGTGCCAGCAGCCAAGATGCCCCGCCTAGCGGGGTGTACGAGCAGTACTTC. Its protein is CASSQDAPPSGVYEQYF.

The chain is built from TRBV7-2 and TRBJ2-7, with 12 positions matching TRBD2. The CDR3 contains 18 residues. With 1 base clipped from V and 6 bases from J, the junction kept 13 bases outside the gene matches. CDR1 is SGHTA, CDR2 FQGNSA, per germline. CDR3 loop: CASSLVLAGGPVGAEQYF. As DNA, the CDR3 is TGTGCCAGCAGCTTAGTGCTAGCGGGAGGGCCGGTGGGGGCCGAGCAGTACTTC.

CDR3 coding DNA: TGTGCCAGCAGCCCCGACAGTTACTCACCCCTCCACTTT. It specifies CASSPDSYSPLHF. The V call is TRBV7-2, the J call TRBJ1-6, with a possible D match to TRBD1 (5 bases). In germline, CDR1 is SGHTA, CDR2 FQGNSA. The V end was cut by 5 bases, the J end by 10 bases, with 12 bases between. The CDR3 consists of 13 residues.

The rearrangement uses TRBV19 and TRBJ1-1; 8 bases are a match to TRBD1. Germline lookup yields CDR1 LNHDA and CDR2 SQIVND (reference sequence). CDR3 size: 16 residues. V shed 3 bases and J 1 base; nucleotides not matched to a gene: 7. The CDR3 sequence: CASSIYPGTGNTEAFF. DNA of the CDR3: TGTGCCAGTAGTATCTACCCCGGGACAGGGAACACTGAAGCTTTCTTT.

The sample holds one count of this clone. The sample carries other DNA sequences with the same CDR3. The CDR3 here is CASSDSTGGGYTF. The CDR3, as DNA: TGTGCCAGCAGTGACTCTACAGGGGGTGGCTACACCTTC. The genes are TRBV6-4 and TRBJ1-2; TRBD1 aligns across 8 bases. With 0 bases clipped from V and 7 bases from J, the junction kept 1 base outside the gene matches. CDR1 is MRHNA and CDR2 is SNTAGT in the germline V gene. The CDR3 is made up of 13 amino acids.

The chain is built from TRBV30 and TRBJ1-3; D is perhaps TRBD1 (5 bases). The CDR3 has 11 amino acids. CDR1 is GTSNPN and CDR2 is SVGIG in the germline V gene (reference sequence). V lost 4 bases, J lost 4 bases, and 5 bases lay in between. The CDR3 bases are TGTGCCTGGACAGGGGGAAACACCATATATTTT. Translated: CAWTGGNTIYF. Combining the CDR3 with reference TRBV30 and TRBJ1-3 gives the whole variable domain SQTIHQWPATLVQPVGSPLSLECTVEGTSNPNLYWYRQAAGRGLQLLFYSVGIGQISSEVPQNLSASRPQDRQFILSSKKLLLSDSGFYLCAWTGGNTIYFGEGSWLTVV.

V gene TRBV6-5 combines with J gene TRBJ2-7, with 10 nucleotides matching TRBD2. This CDR3 is 16 amino acids long. The junction had 8 bases not matched to a gene; V was cut back by 4 bases and J by 2 bases. CDR1 MNHEY and CDR2 SVGAGI come from the germline V gene. The CDR3 sequence: CASSFRTSGTPYEQYF. The CDR3 DNA reads TGTGCCAGCAGTTTCCGGACTAGCGGAACACCCTACGAGCAGTACTTC.

The rearrangement links TRBV6-4 to TRBJ2-1; 10 nucleotides align to TRBD2. This CDR3 contains 15 residues. V shed 6 bases and J 8 bases; nucleotides not matched to a gene: 10. Germline assignment: CDR1 MRHNA and CDR2 SNTAGT. CDR3 DNA sequence: TGTGCCAGCAGCGGGTCAGCGGGGGGGCTCCATGAGCAGTTCTTC. Its translation: CASSGSAGGLHEQFF.